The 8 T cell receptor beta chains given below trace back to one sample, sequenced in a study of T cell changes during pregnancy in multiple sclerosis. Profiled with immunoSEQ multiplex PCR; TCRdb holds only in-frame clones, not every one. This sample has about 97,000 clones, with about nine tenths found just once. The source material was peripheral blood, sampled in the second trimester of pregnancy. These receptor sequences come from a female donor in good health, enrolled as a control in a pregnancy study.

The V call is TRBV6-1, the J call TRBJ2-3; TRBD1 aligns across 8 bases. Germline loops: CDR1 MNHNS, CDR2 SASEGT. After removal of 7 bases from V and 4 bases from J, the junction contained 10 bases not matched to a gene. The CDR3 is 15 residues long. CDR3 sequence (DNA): TGTGCCAGCAATGCACAGGGGGATACAGCAGATACGCAGTATTTT. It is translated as CASNAQGDTADTQYF.

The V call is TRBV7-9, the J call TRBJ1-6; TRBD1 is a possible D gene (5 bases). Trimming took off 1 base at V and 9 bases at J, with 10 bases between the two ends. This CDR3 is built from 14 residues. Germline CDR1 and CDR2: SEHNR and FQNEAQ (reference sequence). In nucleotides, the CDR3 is TGTGCCAGCAGCTTAGTCGGGGGTACTTCACCCCTCCACTTT. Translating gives CASSLVGGTSPLHF.

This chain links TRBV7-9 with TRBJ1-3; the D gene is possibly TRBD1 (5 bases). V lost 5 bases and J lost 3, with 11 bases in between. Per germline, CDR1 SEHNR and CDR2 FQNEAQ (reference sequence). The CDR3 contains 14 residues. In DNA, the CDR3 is TGTGCCAGCAGCCCTCAGGGTTTTGGAAACACCATATATTTT. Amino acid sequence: CASSPQGFGNTIYF.

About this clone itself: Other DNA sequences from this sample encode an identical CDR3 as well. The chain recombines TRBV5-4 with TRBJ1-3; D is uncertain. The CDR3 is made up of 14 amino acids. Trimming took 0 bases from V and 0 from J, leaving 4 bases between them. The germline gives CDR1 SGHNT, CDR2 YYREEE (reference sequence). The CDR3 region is CASSLGDSGNTIYF. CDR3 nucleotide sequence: TGTGCCAGCAGCTTGGGCGACTCTGGAAACACCATATATTTT.

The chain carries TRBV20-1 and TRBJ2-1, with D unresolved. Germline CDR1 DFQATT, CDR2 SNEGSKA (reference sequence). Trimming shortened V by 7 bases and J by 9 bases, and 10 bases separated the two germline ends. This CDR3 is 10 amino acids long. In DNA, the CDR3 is TGCAGTGTTACCTCGGGTGAGCAGTTCTTC. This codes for CSVTSGEQFF.

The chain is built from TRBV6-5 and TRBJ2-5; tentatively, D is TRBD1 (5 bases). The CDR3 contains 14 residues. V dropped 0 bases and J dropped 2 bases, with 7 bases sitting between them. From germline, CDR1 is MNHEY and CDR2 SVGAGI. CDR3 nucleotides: TGTGCCAGCAGTTACTCTAAGGGGCAAGAGACCCAGTACTTC. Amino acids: CASSYSKGQETQYF.

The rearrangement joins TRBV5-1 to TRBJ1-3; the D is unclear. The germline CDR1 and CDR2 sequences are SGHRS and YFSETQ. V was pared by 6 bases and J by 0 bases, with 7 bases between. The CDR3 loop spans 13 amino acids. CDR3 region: CASNPGSGNTIYF. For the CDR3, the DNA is TGCGCCAGCAACCCGGGCTCTGGAAACACCATATATTTT.

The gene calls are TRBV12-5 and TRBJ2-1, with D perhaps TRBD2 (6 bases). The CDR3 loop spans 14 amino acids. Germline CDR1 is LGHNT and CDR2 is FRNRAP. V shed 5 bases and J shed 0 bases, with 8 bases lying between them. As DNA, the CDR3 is TGTGCTAGTGGTGGCGGGAACTCCTACAATGAGCAGTTCTTC. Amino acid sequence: CASGGGNSYNEQFF.